The clone carrying this T cell receptor beta chain turned up a few times. Its antigen is unknown. This CDR3 contains 15 residues. Germline lookup yields CDR1 SGHNT and CDR2 YENEEA. With V trimmed by 4 bases and J by 4 bases, 6 bases remained unmatched. This record comes from a study of T-cell memory formation after mild COVID-19. Study conclusions and caveats: In second-wave clones peaking day 37, SARS-CoV-2 specificity remained unconfirmed. Researchers report contracting CD4+ clones mostly in CM and EM, with CD8+ clones in EMRA.

TCRdb itself ran the 5' RACE reads through MiXCR, one entry per CDR3 protein. The sample includes 350,000 to 500,000 distinct CDR3 sequences, about a sixth of them seen just once. Sequencing was done on a sample of PBMCs or a T cell subset sorted from them (not recorded which). The origin of this receptor is a man younger than 30 who had mild COVID-19 (a few samples of this study predate the infection). Cell type and time point are not known. The V gene is TRBV11-3, the J gene TRBJ2-3; 9 nucleotides align to TRBD2. CDR3 loop: CASSSPAGGADTQYF. CDR3 nucleotide sequence: TGTGCCAGCAGCTCCCCCGCGGGGGGGGCAGATACGCAGTATTTT.